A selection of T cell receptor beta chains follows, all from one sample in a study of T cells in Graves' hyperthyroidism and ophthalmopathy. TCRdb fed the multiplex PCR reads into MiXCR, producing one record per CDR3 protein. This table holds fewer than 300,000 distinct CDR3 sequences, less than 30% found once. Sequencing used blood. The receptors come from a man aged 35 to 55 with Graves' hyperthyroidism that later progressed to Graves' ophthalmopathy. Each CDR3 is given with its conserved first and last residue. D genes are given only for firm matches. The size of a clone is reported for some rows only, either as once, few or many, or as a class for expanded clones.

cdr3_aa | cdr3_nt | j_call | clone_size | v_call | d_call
CASSRRGDYQETQYF | TGCGCCAGCAGCCGGCGGGGGGACTACCAAGAGACCCAGTACTTC | TRBJ2-5 | many | TRBV5-1 | TRBD2
CASRAGGGTGELFF | TGTGCCAGCAGGGCGGGAGGCGGGACCGGGGAGCTGTTTTTT | TRBJ2-2 | - | TRBV12-3/TRBV12-4 | TRBD2
CASSPGTENEKLFF | TGTGCCAGCAGTCCCGGGACAGAGAATGAAAAACTGTTTTTT | TRBJ1-4 | many | TRBV12-3/TRBV12-4 | TRBD1
CASRSGLGSDEQYF | TGTGCCAGCAGGTCGGGACTAGGATCAGACGAGCAGTACTTC | TRBJ2-7 | many | TRBV5-4 | TRBD2
CASSLVAAESYLFYGYTF | TGCGCCAGCAGCTTGGTAGCGGCAGAATCCTACCTCTTCTATGGCTACACCTTC | TRBJ1-2 | - | TRBV5-1 | -
CSASRAGGPGQETQYF | TGCAGTGCTAGCAGAGCGGGAGGGCCGGGACAAGAGACCCAGTACTTC | TRBJ2-5 | once | TRBV20-1 | TRBD2
CSARDFLYEQYF | TGCAGTGCTAGAGACTTCCTCTACGAGCAGTACTTC | TRBJ2-7 | many | TRBV20-1 | -
CASSESGETQYF | TGTGCCAGCAGTGAATCCGGGGAGACCCAGTACTTC | TRBJ2-5 | many | TRBV25-1 | -
CASSPGLLGNYGYTF | TGTGCCAGTAGTCCGGGACTCCTTGGGAACTATGGCTACACCTTC | TRBJ1-2 | many | TRBV19 | -
CASRTGDTGELFF | TGTGCCAGCAGGACAGGGGACACCGGGGAGCTGTTTTTT | TRBJ2-2 | many | TRBV6-1 | TRBD1
CSVGQSSGNTIYF | TGCAGCGTTGGACAAAGCTCTGGAAACACCATATATTTT | TRBJ1-3 | - | TRBV29-1 | -
CSVGRRGGSYEQYF | TGCAGCGTTGGGCGGAGGGGGGGCTCCTACGAGCAGTACTTC | TRBJ2-7 | many | TRBV29-1 | -
CASSTGQGPTEAFF | TGTGCCAGCAGCACCGGACAGGGCCCCACTGAAGCTTTCTTT | TRBJ1-1 | many | TRBV7-8 | TRBD1
CASRRQQTGYEQYF | TGCGCCAGCAGAAGGCAGCAAACAGGCTACGAGCAGTACTTC | TRBJ2-7 | many | TRBV5-1 | -
CATLAHGTSSGELFF | TGTGCCACTTTAGCCCATGGGACTAGCTCCGGGGAGCTGTTTTTT | TRBJ2-2 | many | TRBV10-3 | TRBD2
CASSYRGRESEEQYF | TGTGCCAGCAGTTACCGCGGGAGGGAATCGGAGGAGCAGTACTTC | TRBJ2-7 | many | TRBV6-5 | TRBD2
CSAREGQGAETQYF | TGCAGTGCTAGGGAGGGACAGGGGGCAGAGACCCAGTACTTC | TRBJ2-5 | - | TRBV20-1 | TRBD1
CASSPGQESYEQYF | TGTGCCAGCAGCCCAGGACAGGAGAGCTACGAGCAGTACTTC | TRBJ2-7 | - | TRBV6-2/TRBV6-3 | TRBD1
CASAPLQAYEQYF | TGTGCCAGCGCGCCCCTACAAGCGTACGAGCAGTACTTC | TRBJ2-7 | many | TRBV27 | -
CASSLLMVAEAFF | TGTGCCAGCAGCCTCCTGATGGTCGCTGAAGCTTTCTTT | TRBJ1-1 | - | TRBV11-2 | -
CASSPRTGLSEQYF | TGTGCCAGTAGTCCGAGGACGGGACTAAGCGAGCAGTACTTC | TRBJ2-7 | many | TRBV19 | TRBD2
CASSLQERVETQYF | TGTGCCAGCAGTTTACAGGAGAGAGTAGAGACCCAGTACTTC | TRBJ2-5 | many | TRBV12-3/TRBV12-4 | -
CASSQDRTVNTEAFF | TGCGCCAGCAGCCAAGACAGGACAGTGAACACTGAAGCTTTCTTT | TRBJ1-1 | - | TRBV4-3 | -
CASSFTGTYEQYF | TGTGCCAGCAGTTTTACAGGAACCTACGAGCAGTACTTC | TRBJ2-7 | many | TRBV12-3/TRBV12-4 | -
CSARVMGAVYEQYF | TGCAGTGCTAGGGTTATGGGGGCGGTATACGAGCAGTACTTC | TRBJ2-7 | many | TRBV20-1 | -
CATSRAGVNQPQHF | TGTGCCACCAGCAGAGCAGGGGTCAATCAGCCCCAGCATTTT | TRBJ1-5 | - | TRBV15 | -
CASNGGRVGTGELFF | TGTGCCAGCAATGGCGGGAGGGTCGGCACCGGGGAGCTGTTTTTT | TRBJ2-2 | - | TRBV6-1 | TRBD2
CASTVGPLGETQYF | TGTGCCAGCACCGTTGGCCCTCTTGGAGAGACCCAGTACTTC | TRBJ2-5 | once | TRBV12-3/TRBV12-4 | -
CASSQVLGMNTEAFF | TGTGCCAGCAGCCAAGTCCTGGGGATGAACACTGAAGCTTTCTTT | TRBJ1-1 | many | TRBV3-1 | -
CASSAGLLGQYF | TGTGCCAGCAGTGCGGGCCTCCTGGGGCAGTACTTC | TRBJ2-7 | - | TRBV28 | -